This T cell receptor (beta chain) was recovered during a study of blood T cell repertoires in COVID-19. Background on the study: Some COVID-19 samples were acute and others convalescent; all came from the United States, Italy and Spain.

Cohort allocation depended upon clinical history that participants reported. The data were produced by immunoSEQ multiplex PCR, yet TCRdb's version contains in-frame clones alone and is incomplete. This sample has fewer than 250,000 clones, with 87% found just once. The sample was PBMCs or T cells enriched from blood (not recorded which). The source of this sequence is a woman aged 25 to 45 with acute COVID-19.

The CDR3: CASSPAGGRNTEAFF. In DNA form, the CDR3 reads TGTGCCAGCAGCCCCGCCGGTGGGAGGAACACTGAAGCTTTCTTT. V usage is TRBV11-1 and J usage is TRBJ1-1; D call uncertain. Looked up from germline, CDR1 is SGHAT and CDR2 is FQDESV (reference sequence). CDR3 length equals 15 residues. V was clipped by 5 bases and J by 1 base, with 14 bases between them.